These 18 T cell receptor beta chains came from one sample sequenced in a study of beta chain features in type 1 diabetes. Expressed TCRB transcripts were sequenced after all isolated RNA was converted to cDNA. Sequencing used immunoSEQ multiplex PCR; TCRdb keeps in-frame clones, though not all of them. The top ten hold about 0.02% of the sample, which has 900,000 or so clones, roughly a sixth seen once. Input material: naive CD4+ T cells from blood. The origin of the receptors is a woman younger than 30 in good health.

This clone was seen only a few times. The chain is built from TRBV25-1 and TRBJ2-5, with D tentatively TRBD1 (6 bases). This CDR3 is 14 amino acids long. V shed 4 bases and J shed 5 bases, with 14 bases lying between them. Germline-derived CDR1 and CDR2 are MGHDK and SYGVNS. For the CDR3, the DNA is TGTGCCAGCAGTGTAGGGGGTTCCGTCGAGACCCAGTACTTC. As protein: CASSVGGSVETQYF.

This clone appeared a few times. The J gene is TRBJ2-1, the V gene TRBV7-2; 9 bases fit TRBD2. V gave up 2 bases and J gave up 10 bases; unmatched junction bases: 9. This CDR3 has 15 amino acids. Germline-derived CDR1 and CDR2 are SGHTA and FQGNSA. The CDR3 nucleotides are TGTGCCAGCAGCTTAAGGATAGCGGGAGTGGAAGAGCAGTTCTTC. Its translation is CASSLRIAGVEEQFF.

The rearrangement uses TRBV10-3 and TRBJ1-5, with a possible D match to TRBD1 (5 bases). Trimming took 8 bases from V and 6 from J, leaving 17 bases between them. The CDR3 consists of 14 residues. Germline loops: CDR1 ENHRY, CDR2 SYGVKD. This CDR3 reads CAISPQGARQPQHF. The CDR3 coding sequence is TGTGCCATCTCCCCTCAGGGAGCCCGTCAGCCCCAGCATTTT.

As DNA, the CDR3 is TGTGCCAGCTCGAAAGGGACGAGCAGGGTGGTTACCTACGAGCAGTACTTC. This sequence encodes CASSKGTSRVVTYEQYF. J is TRBJ2-7 and V is TRBV18; tentatively, D is TRBD1 or TRBD2 (5 bases each). CDR3 length equals 17 residues. Deletions cut 6 bases from V and 2 bases from J, with 23 bases between. In germline, CDR1 is KGHSH, CDR2 LQKENI.

This clone was seen a handful of times. The chain is built from TRBV25-1 and TRBJ2-1, with D possibly TRBD1 on 5 matching bases. This CDR3 spans 14 amino acids. CDR1 and CDR2 (germline): MGHDK, SYGVNS. Deletions cut 1 base from V and 2 bases from J, with 6 bases between. The CDR3 here is CASSESGTYNEQFF. The DNA for the CDR3 is TGTGCCAGCAGTGAATCAGGGACCTACAATGAGCAGTTCTTC.

This rearrangement joins TRBV21-1 to TRBJ1-6; the table's D call TRBD1 went unverified against the DNA. TRBV21-1 is marked as a pseudogene. The CDR3 is made up of 14 amino acids. The CDR3 is CASSKQGYNSPLHF. CDR3 DNA sequence: TGTGCCAGCAGCAAACAGGGTTATAATTCACCCCTCCACTTT.

The table lists this clone with a few counts. The chain carries TRBV15 and TRBJ2-7, with TRBD1 matching 7 bases. J was trimmed by 6 bases and V by 0 bases; bases with no gene match: 5. The CDR3 extends over 14 amino acids. The germline CDR1 and CDR2 sequences are LNHNV and YYDKDF (reference sequence). The CDR3 DNA reads TGTGCCACCAGCAGAGACACAGGGGTTACCGAGCAGTACTTC. Its protein product is CATSRDTGVTEQYF.

The genes are TRBV28 and TRBJ2-1; D may be TRBD2 (6 bases). The CDR3 has 15 amino acids. V shed 5 bases and J shed 8 bases, with 19 bases lying between them. Per germline, CDR1 MDHEN and CDR2 SYDVKM. Written as DNA, the CDR3 is TGTGCCAGCAGTCAAGCTGGACTAAGGTCGGATGAGCAGTTCTTC. This sequence encodes CASSQAGLRSDEQFF.

The chain uses TRBV6-6 and TRBJ2-3; 14 bases fit TRBD2. Germline V lookup: CDR1 MNHNY, CDR2 SVGAGI (reference sequence). V shed 7 bases, J shed 1 base, and the junction held 4 bases outside the gene matches. There are 16 residues in the CDR3. The CDR3, as DNA: TGTGCCAGCATTAAGACTAGCGGGAGGGGCACAGATACGCAGTATTTT. Its translation is CASIKTSGRGTDTQYF.

This chain's CDR3 is CASSSRRGSTDTQYF. CDR3 sequence (DNA): TGTGCCAGCAGCTCCCGGAGGGGGAGCACAGATACGCAGTATTTT. V gene TRBV5-4 combines with J gene TRBJ2-3, with D perhaps TRBD1 or TRBD2 (6 bases each). Germline loops: CDR1 SGHNT, CDR2 YYREEE (reference sequence). The V end was cut by 3 bases, the J end by 0 bases, with 11 bases between. The CDR3 loop spans 15 amino acids.

The V call is TRBV5-1, the J call TRBJ2-7, with TRBD2 matching 13 bases. V lost 2 bases and J lost 2; bases outside the gene matches: 1. Germline lookup yields CDR1 SGHRS and CDR2 YFSETQ. The CDR3 spans 15 residues. The CDR3 loop reads CASSLTSGRAYEQYF. The CDR3 DNA reads TGCGCCAGCAGCTTAACTAGCGGGAGGGCCTACGAGCAGTACTTC. The full variable domain, its missing parts supplied by reference TRBV5-1 and TRBJ2-7, is KAGVTQTPRYLIKTRGQQVTLSCSPISGHRSVSWYQQTPGQGLQFLFEYFSETQRNKGNFPGRFSGRQFSNSRSEMNVSTLELGDSALYLCASSLTSGRAYEQYFGPGTRLTVT.

The chain is built from TRBV6-1 and TRBJ2-7, with TRBD2 as a possible D gene (5 bases). Deletions cut 1 base from V and 1 base from J, with 17 bases between. Germline lookup yields CDR1 MNHNS and CDR2 SASEGT. The CDR3 is made up of 17 amino acids. The CDR3 sequence is CASSEVISRARSYEQYF. In nucleotides, the CDR3 is TGTGCCAGCAGTGAAGTAATCTCGAGGGCCCGGTCCTACGAGCAGTACTTC.

The chain has TRBV28 and TRBJ1-5; D is ambiguous. The V end lost 6 bases, the J end lost 0 bases, and 15 bases lay between the germline ends. Germline lookup yields CDR1 MDHEN and CDR2 SYDVKM. CDR3 length: 16 amino acids. CDR3 bases: TGTGCCAGCAGGCAGAGAATACACCTTAGCAATCAGCCCCAGCATTTT. It specifies CASRQRIHLSNQPQHF.

This chain joins TRBV28 and TRBJ2-7, with TRBD1 matching 7 bases. Germline loops: CDR1 MDHEN, CDR2 SYDVKM. The CDR3 contains 14 residues. V lost 6 bases, J lost 0 bases, and 5 bases stayed unmatched. CDR3 in amino acids: CASRAGTVSYEQYF. The CDR3 coding sequence is TGTGCCAGCAGAGCCGGGACAGTCTCCTACGAGCAGTACTTC.

V and J are TRBV15 and TRBJ2-2, with D perhaps TRBD2 (5 bases). CDR1 LNHNV and CDR2 YYDKDF come from the germline V gene (reference sequence). Between the trimmed V and J ends, which lost 6 bases and 0 bases, there was a span of 8 bases. The CDR3 has 14 amino acids. The CDR3 here is CATRVGTNTGELFF. CDR3 nucleotides: TGTGCCACCAGGGTCGGGACGAACACCGGGGAGCTGTTTTTT. Full variable domain (rest looked up from reference TRBV15 and TRBJ2-2): DAMVIQNPRYQVTQFGKPVTLSCSQTLNHNVMYWYQQKSSQAPKLLFHYYDKDFNNEADTPDNFQSRRPNTSFCFLDIRSPGLGDTAMYLCATRVGTNTGELFFGEGSRLTVL.

The genes are TRBV19 and TRBJ2-4, with 8 bases lining up with TRBD1. Germline loops: CDR1 LNHDA, CDR2 SQIVND (reference sequence). This CDR3 has 14 amino acids. J was trimmed by 7 bases and V by 3 bases; bases with no gene match: 5. The DNA for the CDR3 is TGTGCCAGTAGTATCGGACAGGGTAGGAACATTCAGTACTTC. It specifies CASSIGQGRNIQYF.

This clone has more than one count but fewer than ten. The V call is TRBV7-2, the J call TRBJ2-7; the match to TRBD2 covers 10 bases. From germline, CDR1 is SGHTA and CDR2 FQGNSA. With 3 bases clipped from V and 3 bases from J, the junction kept 5 bases outside the gene matches. This CDR3 region has 15 residues. CDR3 DNA sequence: TGTGCCAGCAGCTTGGTTCCTAGCGGGAGCTACGAGCAGTACTTC. Translated, it gives CASSLVPSGSYEQYF.

The chain employs TRBV10-3 and TRBJ2-5; D ambiguous. V lost 4 bases to trimming and J lost 2 bases, with 8 bases between them. Germline CDR1 is ENHRY and CDR2 is SYGVKD. The length of the CDR3 is 13 residues. The CDR3 DNA sequence: TGTGCCATCAGTGTTAACTCACAAGAGACCCAGTACTTC. It specifies CAISVNSQETQYF.